This T cell receptor (beta chain) appears in the sequencing data of a study of T cell repertoires in cytomegalovirus infection (dated by TCRdb to the late 2010s). About the study as a whole: Peptide stimulations targeted recently identified HLA-C-restricted CMV epitopes, whose presentation resists viral immunomodulation, together with well-studied HLA-B-restricted epitopes. The HLA type of each donor mattered for the analysis, because public TCR beta signatures pointed to carriage of CMV infection along with the matching HLA type. What the study reported, not specific to this receptor: Carriers of CMV infection plus the relevant HLA type were discriminated by the cumulative frequency of public TCR beta family members in the study cohort and in an independent roughly 370-donor cohort. The ex vivo response was dominated by HLA-C-restricted CMV-specific TCR beta clonotypes, which also provided the single most frequent clonotype in two of eight donors.

There are 15 amino acids in the CDR3, from cysteine to phenylalanine inclusive. The kept DNA is CDR3 alone, 45 bases in frame from the first base. Looking up the germline V gene yields CDR1 SGHRS and CDR2 YFSETQ. For this chain, trimming is 4 bases at the V end and 2 bases at the J end, and the number of junction bases without a gene match is 5. Sequencing was performed on an Illumina HiSeq 1500. TCRdb took the public reads, trimmed them with fastp at Q25, ran MiXCR for clone calling and kept in-frame beta chains. Rows matching on CDR3 protein sequence are summarized as one entry with the most common DNA and genes. In all, the sample holds 69,000 or so distinct CDR3 sequences, and around 27% of those were seen once. The ten largest clones add up to 59% of the sample. The treatment or condition label here, explained by the study, means: in vitro stimulation with specific CMV peptide epitopes to enrich CMV-specific T cells.

A word on this clonotype: Its antigen has not been determined. No much larger clone is present one base from it, and per-base qualities are unavailable.

The sequence derives from a human donor in good health (CMV status not recorded). Some clones in this sample may be carry-over from other donors' samples. Specimen: CD8+ T cells from cultured PBMCs, collected from culture after CMV antigen stimulation. The chain is encoded by TRBV5-1 joined to TRBJ2-1, with TRBD1 matching 8 junction bases. CDR3 reads: CASSVDREPYNEQFF. DNA sequence: TGCGCCAGCAGCGTGGACAGGGAACCCTACAATGAGCAGTTCTTC.